The following is a T cell receptor (beta chain) sequence with its context. This clone's antigen is unknown. No quality values exist for individual bases; no much larger clone is one base distant. This sample stems from a study of OX40 agonist ivuxolimab in advanced cancers. Broadly, across the study: The costimulatory receptor OX40 (CD134) was targeted by ivuxolimab, a fully human IgG2 agonistic monoclonal antibody. The paper describes the monotherapy dose-escalation part (N ≈ 51 patients) of the phase I trial of ivuxolimab. Partial responses occurred in three dose-escalation patients, of whom one had hepatocellular carcinoma and two had cutaneous melanoma. Peripheral TCRbeta sequencing was intended to test whether TCR sequence diversity was altered and clonal T-cell expansion was caused by ivuxolimab. Intravenous ivuxolimab was administered to patients every 2 weeks at six dose levels: 0.01, 0.1, 0.3, 1.5, 3 and 10 mg/kg. Prior anti-PD-1, anti-PD-L1 or anti-CTLA-4 therapy was permitted, and 40% to 50% of dose-escalation patients had received checkpoint inhibitors. Among the roughly 52 dose-escalation patients, 19 had hepatocellular carcinoma, about 15 melanoma, 9 renal cell carcinoma and 9 head and neck cancer. A male proportion of about 79% and a mean age of roughly 55 years, ranging from about 23 to 90, were recorded for the dose-escalation cohort. Broad study findings and their caveats: Antigen specificity was not determined for the clonally expanded peripheral T cells. Partial responders in the 0.1-3.0 mg/kg groups had among the lowest normalized peripheral clonal expansion, especially among CD8+ T cells. Clonal expansion of both CD4+ and CD8+ blood T cells was observed from baseline to week 6 at doses 0.1 to 3.0 mg/kg. Low levels of normalized T-cell clonal expansion were also seen in some nonresponding patients. After ivuxolimab, CD8+ T cells had more expanded clones than CD4+ T cells on average.

Patients with autoimmune disease history or receiving systemic immunosuppression were excluded from the trial. Peripheral blood for TCR sequencing was collected from all dose cohorts at baseline, on cycle 4 day 1, and on cycle 7 day 1. The samples were drawn from a first-in-human, open-label, multicenter phase I dose-escalation trial of ivuxolimab. The trial enrolled adults with locally advanced or metastatic head and neck squamous cell, hepatocellular, melanoma or renal cell carcinoma. Before TCR sequencing, CD4+ T cells and CD8+ T cells from peripheral blood were sorted into separate populations. Measured from the cysteine to the phenylalanine, the CDR3 is 12 residues long. Only CDR3 DNA remains: 36 bases, in frame from the first base. V gives up 5 bases and J gives up 6 bases, and the segment between their germline ends measures 10 bases. Based on the germline V gene, the CDR1 and CDR2 sequences are MDHEN and SYDVKM.

To sequence the TCRbeta CDR3 region, genomic DNA was isolated from the sorted cells. TCRbeta CDR3 regions were sequenced using the immunoSEQ Assay. As stored in TCRdb, this immuneACCESS dataset retains in-frame rearrangements with V and J assigned. A fraction of the clones does not appear; measured against another copy, unresolved V genes explain less than half of the discrepancy, and the remainder lacks a known reason. Counted in this sample were around 50,000 clones; approximately 91% of them appeared once. The ten largest account for roughly 7.8% of the sample. This TCR was recovered from an adult with an advanced solid tumor such as melanoma, head and neck, liver or kidney cancer. The input for sequencing was CD4+ or CD8+ T cells sorted from blood, taken in a trial of the OX40 agonist ivuxolimab. The rearranged segments are TRBV28 and TRBJ1-1, with an unclear D gene assignment. The CDR3 has the sequence CASSREGSEAFF. The nucleotide sequence reads TGTGCCAGCAGTCGGGAAGGGTCTGAAGCTTTCTTT.